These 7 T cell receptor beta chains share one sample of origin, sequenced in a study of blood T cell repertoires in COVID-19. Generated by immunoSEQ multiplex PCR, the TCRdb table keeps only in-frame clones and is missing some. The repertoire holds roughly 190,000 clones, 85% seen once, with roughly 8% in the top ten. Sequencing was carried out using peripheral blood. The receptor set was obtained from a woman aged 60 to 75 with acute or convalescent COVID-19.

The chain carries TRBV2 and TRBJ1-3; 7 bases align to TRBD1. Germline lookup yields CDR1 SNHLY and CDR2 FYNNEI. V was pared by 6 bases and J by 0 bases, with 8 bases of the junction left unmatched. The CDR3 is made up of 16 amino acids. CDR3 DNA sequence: TGTGCCAGCAGGGACCCGACAGGGCGCTCTGGAAACACCATATATTTT. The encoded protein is CASRDPTGRSGNTIYF.

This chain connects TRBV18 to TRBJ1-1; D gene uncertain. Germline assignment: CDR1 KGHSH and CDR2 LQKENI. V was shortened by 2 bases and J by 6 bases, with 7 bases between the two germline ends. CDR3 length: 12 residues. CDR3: CASSPNMAEAFF. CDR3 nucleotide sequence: TGTGCCAGCTCACCAAACATGGCTGAAGCTTTCTTT. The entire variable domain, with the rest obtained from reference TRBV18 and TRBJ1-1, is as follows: NAGVMQNPRHLVRRRGQEARLRCSPMKGHSHVYWYRQLPEEGLKFMVYLQKENIIDESGMPKERFSAEFPKEGPSILRIQQVVRGDSAAYFCASSPNMAEAFFGQGTRLTVV.

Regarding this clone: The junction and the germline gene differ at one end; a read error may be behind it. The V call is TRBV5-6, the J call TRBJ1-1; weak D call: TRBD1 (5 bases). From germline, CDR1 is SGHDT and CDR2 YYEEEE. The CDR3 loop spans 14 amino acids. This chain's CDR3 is CASNLIQGYTEAFF. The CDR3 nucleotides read TGTGCCAGCAACTTGATTCAGGGATACACTGAAGCTTTCTTT.

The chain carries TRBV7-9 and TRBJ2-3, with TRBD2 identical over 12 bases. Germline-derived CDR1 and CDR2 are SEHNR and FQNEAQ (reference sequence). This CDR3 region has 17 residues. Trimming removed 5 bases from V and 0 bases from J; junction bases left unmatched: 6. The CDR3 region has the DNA TGTGCCAGCAGCGACACTAGCGGGAGGCAAAGCACAGATACGCAGTATTTT. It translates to CASSDTSGRQSTDTQYF.

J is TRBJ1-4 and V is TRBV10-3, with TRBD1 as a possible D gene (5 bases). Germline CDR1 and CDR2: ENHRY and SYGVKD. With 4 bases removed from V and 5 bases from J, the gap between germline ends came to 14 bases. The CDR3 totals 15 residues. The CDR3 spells CAISVRGRSNEKLFF. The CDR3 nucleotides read TGTGCCATCAGTGTGCGGGGACGGAGCAATGAAAAACTGTTTTTT.

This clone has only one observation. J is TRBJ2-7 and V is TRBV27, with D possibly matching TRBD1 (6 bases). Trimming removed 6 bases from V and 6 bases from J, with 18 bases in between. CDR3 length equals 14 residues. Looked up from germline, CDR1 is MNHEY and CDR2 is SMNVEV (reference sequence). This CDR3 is CASRGAGVTGEQYF. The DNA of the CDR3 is TGTGCCAGCAGAGGGGCAGGGGTGACGGGCGAGCAGTACTTC.

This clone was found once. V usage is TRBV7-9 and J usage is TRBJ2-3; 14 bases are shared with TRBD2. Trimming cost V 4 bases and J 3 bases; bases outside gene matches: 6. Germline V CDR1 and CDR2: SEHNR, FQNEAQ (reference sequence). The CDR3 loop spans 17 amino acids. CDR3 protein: CASSWGLAGALTDTQYF. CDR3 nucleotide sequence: TGTGCCAGCAGCTGGGGACTAGCGGGAGCGTTAACAGATACGCAGTATTTT.